These T cell receptor beta chains were read from a single sample in a study of cytomegalovirus exposure and HLA in healthy donors. The repertoire was sequenced with immunoSEQ multiplex PCR; TCRdb's copy has only in-frame clones and lacks some. The sample consists of some 120,000 clones, 75% to 85% of them appearing once. Input material: PBMCs. These receptors all come from a man aged 25-40 years in good health and CMV-seronegative. CDR3s include the opening cysteine and the closing phenylalanine or tryptophan. D genes are given only for firm matches. Size values are once, few and many counts, or a class for expanded clones, and some rows have none.

>TRBV4-2|.|TRBJ1-4|TRBD1|15
TGTGCCAGCAGCCAGCCGACAGGGTTGGGTGAAAAACTGTTTTTT
CASSQPTGLGEKLFF
>TRBV19|.|TRBJ1-1|.|13
TGTGCCAGTACCCTTTCGAGCCGCACTGAAGCTTTCTTT
CASTLSSRTEAFF
>TRBV6-5|.|TRBJ2-3|TRBD2|13
TGTGCCAGCAGCCGACTAGCGCCCGGTACGCAGTATTTT
CASSRLAPGTQYF
>TRBV7-2|.|TRBJ1-1|.|13
TGTGCCAGCAGCTTAGAGAGGGTAATTGAAGCTTTCTTT
CASSLERVIEAFF
>TRBV25-1|.|TRBJ2-5|.|14
TGTGCCAGCAGTGCCAGGGAGGCGCAAGAGACCCAGTACTTC
CASSAREAQETQYF
>TRBV2|.|TRBJ2-6|TRBD1|17
TGTGCCAGCAGTCCCCTCAATTCAGGGGGTTGGGCCAACGTCCTGACTTTC
CASSPLNSGGWANVLTF
>TRBV27|.|TRBJ2-5|TRBD2|15
TGTGCCAGCAGTCCCGGGACTAGCGGGAAAGAGACCCAGTACTTC
CASSPGTSGKETQYF
>TRBV7-9|few|TRBJ2-1|.|17
TGTGCCAGCAGCCGACCCAAGTACAGGAGCTCCTACAATGAGCAGTTCTTC
CASSRPKYRSSYNEQFF
>TRBV5-4|.|TRBJ1-5|.|14
TGTGCCAGCAGCCACCGGTCCTTAAATCAGCCCCAGCATTTT
CASSHRSLNQPQHF
>TRBV21-1|once|TRBJ2-1|.|18
TGTGCCAGCAGCCTACGGACTAGCGGGAGGGCGCGATACAATGAGCAGTTCTTC
CASSLRTSGRARYNEQFF
>TRBV7-9|.|TRBJ2-2|TRBD2|16
TGTGCCAGCAGCTTAGAGTGGGACTACAACACCGGGGAGCTGTTTTTT
CASSLEWDYNTGELFF
>TRBV7-9|.|TRBJ2-1|TRBD1|15
TGTGCCAGCAGCTCACAGGGGAACTTGGTCAATGAGCAGTTCTTC
CASSSQGNLVNEQFF
>TRBV28|few|TRBJ2-7|.|13
TGTGCCAGCAGTTTAAGCAGGCCCAACGAGCAGTACTTC
CASSLSRPNEQYF
>TRBV5-1|.|TRBJ2-1|.|17
TGCGCCAGCAGCATTGTCCCTAGCGCGACCGGTTACAATGAGCAGTTCTTC
CASSIVPSATGYNEQFF
>TRBV19|.|TRBJ1-1|.|14
TGTGCCAGTAGTGCCTCTGGAGGGGACACTGAAGCTTTCTTT
CASSASGGDTEAFF
>TRBV5-4|.|TRBJ1-4|.|15
TGTGCCAGCAGCTCAACTAAGGGGCAGTATGAAAAACTGTTTTTT
CASSSTKGQYEKLFF
>TRBV10-3|few|TRBJ2-3|.|16
TGTGCCATCAGTGAGGGGGTGCGGTCGGGGACAGATACGCAGTATTTT
CAISEGVRSGTDTQYF
>TRBV28|.|TRBJ1-4|.|16
TGTGCCAGCAGTTTAGGAAATGGCGAGGCACGGGAAAAACTGTTTTTT
CASSLGNGEAREKLFF
>TRBV4-3|once|TRBJ2-1|.|17
TGCGCCAGCAGCCTAGGGACGTACAGGGTCGGGGACAATGAGCAGTTCTTC
CASSLGTYRVGDNEQFF
>TRBV4-1|.|TRBJ2-3|.|15
TGCGCCAGCAGCCCCCAGGGGATTAACACAGATACGCAGTATTTT
CASSPQGINTDTQYF
>TRBV19|few|TRBJ1-5|.|15
TGTGCCAGTAGGGACCCAGGACTCTCCAATCAGCCCCAGCATTTT
CASRDPGLSNQPQHF
>TRBV7-2|.|TRBJ2-5|.|17
TGTGCCAGCAGCTTAGGTCTGAGAGCAGGGGTTGAAGAGACCCAGTACTTC
CASSLGLRAGVEETQYF
>TRBV28|.|TRBJ2-1|.|14
TGTGCCAGCAGTTTCCAGGGGTCGGGCAATGAGCAGTTCTTC
CASSFQGSGNEQFF
>TRBV19|once|TRBJ1-5|TRBD1|15
TGTGCCAGCCACCCCCCGGACAGGGCTAATCAGCCCCAGCATTTT
CASHPPDRANQPQHF